This TCR beta chain came from a study of T cell repertoires in cytomegalovirus infection. This clonotype was detected ten times or more. Its antigen is not known. The V segment lost 5 bases and the J segment 7 bases; nucleotides outside the gene matches: 8. Germline loops: CDR1 SGHVS, CDR2 FQNEAQ. The CDR3 is 15 residues long. TCRdb reprocessed the reads with MiXCR, giving one entry per CDR3 protein. Seen here are 700,000 to 900,000 distinct CDR3 sequences, under 35% observed once, and the top ten hold less than 15%. The source was cultured CD8+ T cells from PBMCs, collected from culture after CMV antigen stimulation. The clonotype was recovered from a human donor in good health (CMV status not recorded). Some clones in this sample may be carry-over from other donors' samples. The chain employs TRBV7-8 and TRBJ2-2, with 9 bases that match TRBD2. This CDR3 is CASSPAGLAVGELFF. As DNA, the CDR3 is TGTGCCAGCAGCCCGGCGGGACTAGCTGTCGGGGAGCTGTTTTTT.